The next 10 T cell receptor beta chains were all read from a single sample in a study of shared clonotypes between healthy human individuals. Assay: immunoSEQ multiplex PCR; the TCRdb copy retains only in-frame clones and omits some. The repertoire holds about 1 million clones, roughly 80% seen once, with approximately 1.3% in the top ten. Specimen: memory CD4+ T cells sorted from blood. Subset given: CD45RA-negative fraction. The source of these receptors is a man younger than 35 in good health.

The rearrangement links TRBV15 to TRBJ1-3, with a possible D match to TRBD1 (6 bases). Between the trimmed V and J ends, which lost 5 bases and 15 bases, there was a span of 26 bases. Germline CDR1 reads LNHNV; CDR2 reads YYDKDF (reference sequence). This CDR3 contains 15 residues. The CDR3 region has the DNA TGTGCCACCAGCGGACAGAGTTCGGGGATGGCCAGCGCATATTTT. Protein sequence: CATSGQSSGMASAYF.

V usage is TRBV7-2 and J usage is TRBJ1-4, with 7 bases fitting TRBD1. Germline assignment: CDR1 SGHTA and CDR2 FQGNSA. V was pared by 5 bases and J by 7 bases, with 7 bases of the junction left unmatched. The CDR3 has 14 residues. The CDR3 coding sequence is TGTGCCAGCAGCACAGGGGATAGAGCTGAAAAACTGTTTTTT. Translation gives CASSTGDRAEKLFF. The full variable domain, its missing parts supplied by reference TRBV7-2 and TRBJ1-4, is GAGVSQSPSNKVTEKGKDVELRCDPISGHTALYWYRQSLGQGLEFLIYFQGNSAPDKSGLPSDRFSAERTGGSVSTLTIQRTQQEDSAVYLCASSTGDRAEKLFFGSGTQLSVL.

A word on this clone: This may stem from a read error, because a much larger clone lies one nucleotide away. The sample contains more than one DNA sequence encoding this CDR3. The chain combines TRBV2 with TRBJ2-2; D remains ambiguous. This CDR3 is built from 11 residues. Germline lookup yields CDR1 SNHLY and CDR2 FYNNEI. Trimming left V 4 bases short and J 5 bases short, with 2 bases between. The CDR3 DNA sequence: TGTGCCAGCAGTGTTACCGGGGAGCTGTTTTTT. It translates to CASSVTGELFF. The whole variable domain, filled in from reference TRBV2 and TRBJ2-2, reads EPEVTQTPSHQVTQMGQEVILRCVPISNHLYFYWYRQILGQKVEFLVSFYNNEISEKSEIFDDQFSVERPDGSNFTLKIRSTKLEDSAMYFCASSVTGELFFGEGSRLTVL.

The J gene is TRBJ2-3, the V gene TRBV11-2; 10 nucleotides line up with TRBD2. The CDR3 runs to 17 residues. Germline lookup yields CDR1 SGHAT and CDR2 FQNNGV. V shed 5 bases and J 6 bases; nucleotides not matched to a gene: 14. The CDR3 sequence is CASSLAGLAGVLDTQYF. In DNA, the CDR3 is TGTGCCAGCAGCCTTGCCGGGCTAGCGGGAGTATTGGATACGCAGTATTTT.

The chain employs TRBV10-2 and TRBJ2-1, with 7 positions matching TRBD2. The CDR3 is 15 residues long. Trimming took 4 bases from V and 6 from J; bases not matched to a gene: 9. CDR1 and CDR2 (germline): WSHSY, SAAADI. CDR3 sequence reads: CASSGAGKVSNEQFF. CDR3 bases: TGCGCCAGCAGTGGAGCGGGAAAGGTGAGCAATGAGCAGTTCTTC.

This chain uses TRBV7-3 with TRBJ2-3; perhaps TRBD2 as D (6 bases). Germline V CDR1 and CDR2: SGHTA, FQGTGA. The V and J ends lost 1 base and 6 bases respectively, with 8 bases between them. This CDR3 is built from 13 residues. This chain's CDR3 is CASSLIGGDTQYF. The CDR3 coding sequence is TGTGCCAGCAGCTTAATAGGAGGGGATACGCAGTATTTT.

This chain uses TRBV5-1 with TRBJ2-5; TRBD1 agrees at 8 bases. The CDR3 consists of 15 residues. Germline assignment: CDR1 SGHRS and CDR2 YFSETQ. The V and J ends lost 1 base and 5 bases, in that order; junction bases with no gene match: 7. CDR3 bases: TGCGCCAGCAGCTTGTATGGACAGGGACAGGAGACCCAGTACTTC. Its protein is CASSLYGQGQETQYF.

This chain uses TRBV25-1 with TRBJ2-2; the D gene could be TRBD1 or TRBD2 (6 bases each). Per germline, CDR1 MGHDK and CDR2 SYGVNS. Between the trimmed V and J ends, which lost 6 bases and 4 bases, there was a span of 18 bases. This CDR3 has 16 residues. The DNA for the CDR3 is TGTGCCAGCAGCCCCCCCTTAGGAGGGGGCACCGGGGAGCTGTTTTTT. It encodes CASSPPLGGGTGELFF.

This clone was detected only once. The CDR3 DNA follows: TGCGCCAGCAGCTTGGCGACCTCAAGGGCGGAGACCCAGTACTTC. Amino acid sequence: CASSLATSRAETQYF. The chain couples TRBV5-1 to TRBJ2-5; D is unclear. V lost 0 bases and J 5 bases, leaving 14 bases between the germline ends. This CDR3 region has 15 residues. The germline CDR1 and CDR2 sequences are SGHRS and YFSETQ. Filled out from reference TRBV5-1 and TRBJ2-5, the complete variable domain reads KAGVTQTPRYLIKTRGQQVTLSCSPISGHRSVSWYQQTPGQGLQFLFEYFSETQRNKGNFPGRFSGRQFSNSRSEMNVSTLELGDSALYLCASSLATSRAETQYFGPGTRLLVL.

Only a few counts were recorded for this clone. This chain uses TRBV27 with TRBJ2-5; tentative D call: TRBD2 (7 bases). Germline loops: CDR1 MNHEY, CDR2 SMNVEV (reference sequence). Trimming pared 5 bases from V and 2 bases from J, leaving 24 bases between. The CDR3 consists of 18 residues. CDR3 sequence: CASSTPPGRGAGQETQYF. The CDR3 nucleotides are TGTGCCAGCAGTACACCCCCCGGTCGGGGGGCGGGACAAGAGACCCAGTACTTC.